This T cell receptor (beta chain) was retrieved from a study of OX40 agonist ivuxolimab in advanced cancers. V lost 3 bases and J lost 11, with 17 bases in between. Germline V gene data show CDR1 as SGDLS and CDR2 as YYNGEE. CDR3 length: 13 amino acids. TCRdb's table, derived via immunoSEQ multiplex PCR, lists solely in-frame clones and lacks some. The sample shows 20,000 to 25,000 clones, roughly 88% of them seen only once. This chain links TRBV9 with TRBJ2-5; D remains unclear. This clonotype was obtained from an adult with an advanced solid tumor such as melanoma, head and neck, liver or kidney cancer. The sample was CD4+ or CD8+ T cells sorted from blood, taken in a trial of the OX40 agonist ivuxolimab. In nucleotides, the CDR3 is TGTGCCAGCAGCGCCGGGTCGACGGGTGAGCAGTACTTC. Its translation is CASSAGSTGEQYF.